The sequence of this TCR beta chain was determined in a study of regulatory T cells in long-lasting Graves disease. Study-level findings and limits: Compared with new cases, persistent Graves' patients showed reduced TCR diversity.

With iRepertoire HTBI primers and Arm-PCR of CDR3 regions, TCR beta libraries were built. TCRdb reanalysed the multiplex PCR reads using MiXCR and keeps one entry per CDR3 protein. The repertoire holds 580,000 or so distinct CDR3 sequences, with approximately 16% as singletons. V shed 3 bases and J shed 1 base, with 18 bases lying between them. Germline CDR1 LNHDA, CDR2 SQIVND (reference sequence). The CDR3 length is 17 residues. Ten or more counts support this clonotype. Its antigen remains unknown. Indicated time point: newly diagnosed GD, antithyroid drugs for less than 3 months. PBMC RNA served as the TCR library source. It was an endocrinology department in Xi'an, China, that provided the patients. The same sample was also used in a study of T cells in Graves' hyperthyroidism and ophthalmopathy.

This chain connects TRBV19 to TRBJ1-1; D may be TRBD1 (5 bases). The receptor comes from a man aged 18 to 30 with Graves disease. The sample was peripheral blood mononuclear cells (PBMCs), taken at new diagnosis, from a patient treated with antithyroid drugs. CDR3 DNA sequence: TGTGCCAGTAGTATGGGGGTACAGTGGGCAAGGAACACTGAAGCTTTCTTT. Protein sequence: CASSMGVQWARNTEAFF. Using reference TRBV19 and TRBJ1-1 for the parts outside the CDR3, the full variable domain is DGGITQSPKYLFRKEGQNVTLSCEQNLNHDAMYWYRQDPGQGLRLIYYSQIVNDFQKGDIAEGYSVSREKKESFPLTVTSAQKNPTAFYLCASSMGVQWARNTEAFFGQGTRLTVV.